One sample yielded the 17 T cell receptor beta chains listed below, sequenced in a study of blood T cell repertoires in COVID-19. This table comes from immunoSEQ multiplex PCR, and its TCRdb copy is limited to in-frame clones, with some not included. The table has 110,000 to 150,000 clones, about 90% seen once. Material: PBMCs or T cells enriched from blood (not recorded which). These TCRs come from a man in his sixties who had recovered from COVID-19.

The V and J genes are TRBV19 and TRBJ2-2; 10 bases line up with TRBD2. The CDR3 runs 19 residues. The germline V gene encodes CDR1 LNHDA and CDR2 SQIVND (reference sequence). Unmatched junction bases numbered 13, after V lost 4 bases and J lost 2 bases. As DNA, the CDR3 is TGTGCCAGTAGTACACCCGAGACCTCTAGCGGGAGAAACACCGGGGAGCTGTTTTTT. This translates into CASSTPETSSGRNTGELFF.

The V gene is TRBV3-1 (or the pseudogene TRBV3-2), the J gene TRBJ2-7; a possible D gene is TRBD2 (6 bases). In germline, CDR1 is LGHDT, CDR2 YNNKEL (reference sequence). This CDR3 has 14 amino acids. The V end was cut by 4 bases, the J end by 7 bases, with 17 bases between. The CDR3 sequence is CASSPLGGRREQYF. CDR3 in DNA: TGTGCCAGCAGCCCTCTTGGGGGGAGGAGGGAGCAGTACTTC.

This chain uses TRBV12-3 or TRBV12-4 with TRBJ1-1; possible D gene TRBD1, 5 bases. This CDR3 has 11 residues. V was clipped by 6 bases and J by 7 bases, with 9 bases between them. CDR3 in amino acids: CASRGGSEAFF. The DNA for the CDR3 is TGTGCCAGCAGGGGGGGAAGTGAAGCTTTCTTT.

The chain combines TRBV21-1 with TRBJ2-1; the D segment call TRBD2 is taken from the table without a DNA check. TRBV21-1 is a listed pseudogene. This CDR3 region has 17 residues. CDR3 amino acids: CASSPPVSMFGDAEQFF. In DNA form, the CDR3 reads TGTGCCAGCAGCCCCCCGGTCTCTATGTTTGGAGACGCTGAGCAGTTCTTC.

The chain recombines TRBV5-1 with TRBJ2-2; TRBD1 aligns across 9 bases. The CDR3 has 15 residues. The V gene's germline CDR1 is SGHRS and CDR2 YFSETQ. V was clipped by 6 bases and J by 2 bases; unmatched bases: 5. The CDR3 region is CASTGTGINTGELFF. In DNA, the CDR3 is TGCGCCAGCACCGGGACAGGGATTAACACCGGGGAGCTGTTTTTT.

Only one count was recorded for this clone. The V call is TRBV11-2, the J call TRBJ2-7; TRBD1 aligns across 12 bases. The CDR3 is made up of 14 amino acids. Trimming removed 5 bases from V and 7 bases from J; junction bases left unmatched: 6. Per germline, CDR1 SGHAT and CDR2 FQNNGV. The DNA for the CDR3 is TGTGCCAGCAGCAGGGACAGGGGGCTGATGGAGCAGTACTTC. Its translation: CASSRDRGLMEQYF.

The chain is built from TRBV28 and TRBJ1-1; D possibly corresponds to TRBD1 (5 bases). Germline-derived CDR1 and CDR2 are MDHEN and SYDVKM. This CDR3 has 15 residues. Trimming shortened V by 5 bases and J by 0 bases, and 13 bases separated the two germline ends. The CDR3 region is CASSPAAGMNTEAFF. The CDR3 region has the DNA TGTGCCAGCAGTCCCGCTGCAGGGATGAACACTGAAGCTTTCTTT.

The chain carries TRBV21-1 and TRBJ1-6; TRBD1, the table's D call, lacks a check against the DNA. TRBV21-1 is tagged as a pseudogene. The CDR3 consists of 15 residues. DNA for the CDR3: TGTGCCAGCAGCAAGGACAGCCCTCATGTCTCACCCCTCCACTTT. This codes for CASSKDSPHVSPLHF.

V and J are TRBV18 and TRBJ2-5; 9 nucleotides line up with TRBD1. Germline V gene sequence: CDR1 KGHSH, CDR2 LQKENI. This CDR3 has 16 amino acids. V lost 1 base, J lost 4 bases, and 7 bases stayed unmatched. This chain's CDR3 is CASSPLGTGNRETQYF. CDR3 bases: TGTGCCAGCTCACCACTGGGGACAGGGAATAGAGAGACCCAGTACTTC.

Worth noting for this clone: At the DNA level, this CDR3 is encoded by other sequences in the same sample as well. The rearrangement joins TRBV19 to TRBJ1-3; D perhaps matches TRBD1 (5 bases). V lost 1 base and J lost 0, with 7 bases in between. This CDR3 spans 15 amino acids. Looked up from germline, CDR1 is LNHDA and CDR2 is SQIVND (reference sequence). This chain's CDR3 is CASSIGGASGNTIYF. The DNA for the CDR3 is TGTGCCAGTAGTATAGGGGGCGCCTCTGGAAACACCATATATTTT.

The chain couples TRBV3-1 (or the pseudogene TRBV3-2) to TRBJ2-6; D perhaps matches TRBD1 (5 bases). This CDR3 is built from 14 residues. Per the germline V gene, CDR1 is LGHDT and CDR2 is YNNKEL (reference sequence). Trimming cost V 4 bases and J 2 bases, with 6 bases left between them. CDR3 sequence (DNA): TGTGCCAGCAGCCTACAGGCTGGGGCCAACGTCCTGACTTTC. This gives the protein CASSLQAGANVLTF.

CDR3 amino acids: CASSRQLQEEKLFF. In DNA form, the CDR3 reads TGCGCCAGCAGTCGACAGCTTCAAGAGGAAAAACTGTTTTTT. This sequence joins TRBV4-1 and TRBJ1-4, with a tentative D call TRBD1 (5 bases). With 6 bases removed from V and 8 bases from J, the gap between germline ends came to 16 bases. This CDR3 spans 14 amino acids. CDR1 and CDR2 from the germline V gene are MGHRA and YSYEKL.

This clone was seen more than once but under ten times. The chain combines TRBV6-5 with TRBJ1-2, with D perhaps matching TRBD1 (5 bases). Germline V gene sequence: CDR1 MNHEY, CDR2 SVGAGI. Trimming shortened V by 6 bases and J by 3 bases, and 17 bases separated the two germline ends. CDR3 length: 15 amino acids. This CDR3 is CASRPGTVGDYGYTF. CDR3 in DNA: TGTGCCAGCAGACCCGGGACTGTTGGGGACTATGGCTACACCTTC.

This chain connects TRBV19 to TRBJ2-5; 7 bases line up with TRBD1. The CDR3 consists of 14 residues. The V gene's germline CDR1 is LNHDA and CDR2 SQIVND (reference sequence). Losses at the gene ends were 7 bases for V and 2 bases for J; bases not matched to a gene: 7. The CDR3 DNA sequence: TGTGCCAGTAAGAGGGGGCAGGGGCAAGAGACCCAGTACTTC. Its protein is CASKRGQGQETQYF.

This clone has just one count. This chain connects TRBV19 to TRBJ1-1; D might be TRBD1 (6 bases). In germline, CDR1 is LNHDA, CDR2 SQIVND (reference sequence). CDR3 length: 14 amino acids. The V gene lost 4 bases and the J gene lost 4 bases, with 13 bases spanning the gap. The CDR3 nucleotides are TGTGCCAGTAGTAAGGCAGGGGTTGTCACTGAAGCTTTCTTT. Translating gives CASSKAGVVTEAFF. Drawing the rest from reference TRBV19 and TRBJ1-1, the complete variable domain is DGGITQSPKYLFRKEGQNVTLSCEQNLNHDAMYWYRQDPGQGLRLIYYSQIVNDFQKGDIAEGYSVSREKKESFPLTVTSAQKNPTAFYLCASSKAGVVTEAFFGQGTRLTVV.

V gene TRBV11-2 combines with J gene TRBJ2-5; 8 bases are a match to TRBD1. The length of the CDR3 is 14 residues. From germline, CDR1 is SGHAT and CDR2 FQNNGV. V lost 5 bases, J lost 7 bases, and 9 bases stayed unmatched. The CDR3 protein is CASSRTGYQGTQYF. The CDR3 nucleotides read TGTGCCAGCAGCCGGACAGGGTATCAGGGGACCCAGTACTTC.

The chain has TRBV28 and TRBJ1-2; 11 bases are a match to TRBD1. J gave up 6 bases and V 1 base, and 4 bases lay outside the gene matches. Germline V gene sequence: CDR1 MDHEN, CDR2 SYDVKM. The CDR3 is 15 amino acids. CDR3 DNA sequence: TGTGCCAGCAGTTTATCCCCGGACAGGGGGCATGGCTACACCTTC. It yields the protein CASSLSPDRGHGYTF.